One sample yielded the 25 T cell receptor beta chains listed below, sequenced in a study of blood T cells in healthy people across ages. The use of a sample-barcoded 5' primer and a J-beta primer mix characterized a second PCR of about 7 to 12 cycles. TCRdb ran MiXCR on the 5' RACE reads and lists one entry per CDR3 protein. The table includes 700,000 to 950,000 distinct CDR3 sequences, roughly two fifths detected once. The sequenced sample was blood. The origin of the receptors is a woman aged 60-75 years in good health.

This clonotype appeared many times. The rearrangement joins TRBV7-2 to TRBJ2-7; tentative D call: TRBD1 (6 bases). Per germline, CDR1 SGHTA and CDR2 FQGNSA. This CDR3 is 15 amino acids long. The V gene lost 4 bases and the J gene lost 0 bases, with 13 bases spanning the gap. CDR3 sequence: CASSSTGLSSYEQYF. In nucleotides, the CDR3 is TGTGCCAGCAGCTCAACAGGGCTCAGCTCCTACGAGCAGTACTTC.

This clonotype was counted a few times. This sequence joins TRBV14 and TRBJ2-3; possible D gene TRBD1, 5 bases. Trimming stripped 6 bases from V and 2 bases from J, with 9 bases between. CDR3 length: 13 residues. From germline, CDR1 is SGHDN and CDR2 FVKESK. CDR3 sequence reads: CASRQTATDTQYF. The CDR3 DNA follows: TGTGCCAGCAGGCAGACAGCCACAGATACGCAGTATTTT.

The V call is TRBV5-6, the J call TRBJ1-2; unclear D gene. Trimming cost V 0 bases and J 10 bases, with 10 bases left between them. CDR3 length: 12 residues. Germline loops: CDR1 SGHDT, CDR2 YYEEEE. For the CDR3, the DNA is TGTGCCAGCAGCTTGGAAGGAGGGTCCTACACCTTC. Protein product: CASSLEGGSYTF.

The chain couples TRBV29-1 to TRBJ2-5; weak D call: TRBD1 (6 bases). The DNA end is a closer match to TRBJ2-7, so the J assignment may be wrong. The CDR3 runs to 12 residues. CDR1 is SQVTM and CDR2 is ANQGSEA in the germline V gene. CDR3 in DNA: TGCAGCGTAAAACAGGGTTTCTTCGAGCAGTACTTC. The encoded protein is CSVKQGFFEQYF.

V gene TRBV6-2 or TRBV6-3 combines with J gene TRBJ1-1; D not certain. V lost 5 bases, J lost 1 base, and 11 bases lay in between. There are 14 residues in the CDR3. Germline V gives CDR1 MNHEY, CDR2 SVGEGT. CDR3 in DNA: TGTGCCAGCAGTCCCTCAAGGGCGAACACTGAAGCTTTCTTT. Its protein is CASSPSRANTEAFF.

The rearrangement joins TRBV27 to TRBJ2-5; 8 nucleotides agree with TRBD1. V lost 6 bases and J lost 1; bases outside the gene matches: 4. Germline V gene sequence: CDR1 MNHEY, CDR2 SMNVEV (reference sequence). The CDR3 length is 14 residues. CDR3 residues: CASRKTGGQETQYF. The CDR3 nucleotides read TGTGCCAGCAGAAAAACAGGGGGCCAAGAGACCCAGTACTTC.

The CDR3 DNA reads as TGTGCCAGCAGTTTGACCGGGAAAGCTTTCTTT. As protein: CASSLTGKAFF. The chain joins TRBV28 to TRBJ1-1; the D is unclear. Germline values: CDR1 MDHEN, CDR2 SYDVKM. The length of the CDR3 is 11 residues. The V end was cut by 3 bases, the J end by 9 bases, with 8 bases between.

The rearrangement uses TRBV29-1 and TRBJ2-7, with D possibly being TRBD1 (5 bases). V lost 6 bases to trimming and J lost 4 bases, with 10 bases between them. The V gene's germline CDR1 is SQVTM and CDR2 ANQGSEA. The CDR3 sequence is 11 residues long. Written as DNA, the CDR3 is TGCAGCGTCCAGGGAAATTACGAGCAGTACTTC. Its translation: CSVQGNYEQYF.

V gene TRBV28 combines with J gene TRBJ2-3; 9 bases are a match to TRBD2. Trimming took 6 bases from V and 4 from J; bases not matched to a gene: 8. This CDR3 is 15 amino acids long. The germline gives CDR1 MDHEN, CDR2 SYDVKM. CDR3 in amino acids: CASRDSGSGADTQYF. Here the CDR3 DNA reads TGTGCCAGCAGAGATAGCGGGAGCGGCGCAGATACGCAGTATTTT.

This clonotype was recorded many times. The chain recombines TRBV12-3 or TRBV12-4 with TRBJ2-1, with 12 bases matching TRBD2. Trimming took 6 bases from V and 4 from J; bases not matched to a gene: 4. This CDR3 has 15 residues. The CDR3 loop is CASSRLAGVYNEQFF. CDR3 nucleotides: TGTGCCAGCAGCCGACTAGCGGGGGTTTACAATGAGCAGTTCTTC.

The chain carries TRBV7-6 and TRBJ2-4; D is undetermined. Judging by the DNA end, TRBJ2-7 fits better; the J call may be wrong. Germline assignment: CDR1 SGHVS and CDR2 FNYEAQ. The CDR3 runs 13 residues. The CDR3 is CASSIQSYYEQYF. CDR3 bases: TGTGCCAGCAGCATACAGAGTTACTACGAGCAGTACTTC.

The chain links TRBV30 to TRBJ2-7; 8 bases line up with TRBD2. Germline V CDR1 and CDR2: GTSNPN, SVGIG (reference sequence). The CDR3 has 11 amino acids. V was clipped by 8 bases and J by 3 bases; unmatched bases: 3. The CDR3 DNA reads TGTGCCCAAGGGACTAGCTACGAGCAGTACTTC. Protein product: CAQGTSYEQYF.

This clonotype was seen a few times. The CDR3 region is CASSYRQGDYGYTF. The DNA for the CDR3 is TGTGCCAGCAGTTACCGACAGGGGGACTATGGCTACACCTTC. This chain connects TRBV6-5 to TRBJ1-2, with 9 bases aligning to TRBD1. The germline V gene has CDR1 MNHEY and CDR2 SVGAGI. V lost 2 bases and J lost 3; bases outside the gene matches: 1. This CDR3 is 14 amino acids long.

This clonotype was seen many times. V usage is TRBV12-3 or TRBV12-4 and J usage is TRBJ2-1; 13 nucleotides align to TRBD2. Losses at the gene ends were 2 bases for V and 6 bases for J; bases not matched to a gene: 1. There are 15 residues in the CDR3. CDR3 nucleotides: TGTGCCAGCAGTTTAACTAGCGGGGGGGGCAATGAGCAGTTCTTC. This codes for CASSLTSGGGNEQFF.

This clonotype was seen a handful of times. V usage is TRBV4-2 and J usage is TRBJ2-7, with TRBD1 matching 7 bases. V lost 4 bases, J lost 2 bases, and 8 bases stayed unmatched. This CDR3 has 15 residues. Germline assignment: CDR1 LGHNA and CDR2 YNFKEQ. The CDR3 bases are TGTGCCAGCAGCCCCGCTTTGGGACAGCCCTACGAGCAGTACTTC. Residues: CASSPALGQPYEQYF.

The CDR3 bases are TGTGCCACCAGCAGAGACGGGGCAACTAATGAAAAACTGTTTTTT. Translating gives CATSRDGATNEKLFF. The J gene is TRBJ1-4, the V gene TRBV15, with no clear D. Germline V lookup: CDR1 LNHNV, CDR2 YYDKDF (reference sequence). Trimming cost V 0 bases and J 0 bases, with 5 bases left between them. This CDR3 is built from 15 residues.

This chain uses TRBV25-1 with TRBJ2-1; TRBD2 agrees at 11 bases. Germline values: CDR1 MGHDK, CDR2 SYGVNS. V shed 8 bases, J shed 3 bases, and the junction held 6 bases outside the gene matches. The CDR3 is 15 amino acids. The CDR3 loop reads CASCRGTSGYNEQFF. CDR3 sequence (DNA): TGTGCCAGCTGTAGGGGGACTAGCGGCTACAATGAGCAGTTCTTC. Together with reference TRBV25-1 and TRBJ2-1, the CDR3 gives the full variable domain: EADIYQTPRYLVIGTGKKITLECSQTMGHDKMYWYQQDPGMELHLIHYSYGVNSTEKGDLSSESTVSRIRTEHFPLTLESARPSHTSQYLCASCRGTSGYNEQFFGPGTRLTVL.

Comment on this clonotype: A read error may explain this, as a much larger clone is one base away. This chain uses TRBV7-2 with TRBJ1-2, with D unclear. Per germline, CDR1 SGHTA and CDR2 FQGNSA. This CDR3 has 13 residues. The chain's CDR3 is CASSFTANYGHTF. The CDR3 region has the DNA TGTGCCAGCAGCTTCACAGCGAACTATGGCCACACCTTC.

The genes are TRBV27 and TRBJ2-5, with TRBD2 as a possible D gene (6 bases). The last part of the DNA fits TRBJ2-7 better; the J call may be wrong. Germline-derived CDR1 and CDR2 are MNHEY and SMNVEV (reference sequence). The CDR3 covers 14 residues. The chain's CDR3 is CASSSPGTVYEQYF. The CDR3 DNA is TGTGCCAGCAGTTCACCCGGGACTGTCTACGAGCAGTACTTC.

CDR3 amino acids: CASSRGAGANYGYTF. As DNA, the CDR3 is TGCGCCAGCAGCCGGGGGGCCGGGGCTAACTATGGCTACACCTTC. The gene calls are TRBV4-3 and TRBJ1-2, with a tentative D call TRBD1 (6 bases). Trimming left V 4 bases short and J 0 bases short, with 12 bases between. The CDR3 sequence is 15 residues long. Germline values: CDR1 LGHNA, CDR2 YSLEER.

The chain employs TRBV20-1 and TRBJ1-5, with D hard to call. The CDR3 contains 15 residues. Looked up from germline, CDR1 is DFQATT and CDR2 is SNEGSKA (reference sequence). Trimming left V 0 bases short and J 0 bases short, with 9 bases between. The CDR3 coding sequence is TGCAGTGCTAGAGACAGGATGCATAGCAATCAGCCCCAGCATTTT. Its protein is CSARDRMHSNQPQHF.

The chain links TRBV30 to TRBJ1-2; no reliable D call. Trimming shortened V by 0 bases and J by 2 bases, and 10 bases separated the two germline ends. Looked up from germline, CDR1 is GTSNPN and CDR2 is SVGIG (reference sequence). The CDR3 is made up of 14 amino acids. CDR3 DNA sequence: TGTGCCTGGAGTGTAAGGTGGCTGAACTATGGCTACACCTTC. This codes for CAWSVRWLNYGYTF.

This sequence joins TRBV12-3 or TRBV12-4 and TRBJ2-3; 13 bases agree with TRBD2. This CDR3 is built from 15 residues. With V trimmed by 7 bases and J by 4 bases, 5 bases remained unmatched. CDR3 region: CASTWTSGSPDTQYF. In DNA form, the CDR3 reads TGTGCCAGCACCTGGACTAGCGGGAGTCCAGATACGCAGTATTTT.

This clonotype was seen only a few times. The chain links TRBV3-1 to TRBJ2-5; D is perhaps TRBD2 (6 bases). The CDR3 runs to 15 residues. CDR1 and CDR2 (germline): LGHDT, YNNKEL (reference sequence). V was trimmed by 0 bases and J by 3 bases, leaving 11 bases between them. The CDR3 here is CASSQDPGGKETQYF. CDR3 coding DNA: TGTGCCAGCAGCCAAGATCCCGGGGGAAAAGAGACCCAGTACTTC.

V gene TRBV5-1 combines with J gene TRBJ1-2; D may be TRBD1 (5 bases). V gave up 7 bases and J gave up 8 bases, with 21 bases separating them. The CDR3 is 14 residues long. Germline V gene lookup returns CDR1 SGHRS and CDR2 YFSETQ. DNA for the CDR3: TGCGCCAGCCGATCTCCGGGACCCCCACTGGGCTACACCTTC. Translation gives CASRSPGPPLGYTF.